The 23 T cell receptor beta chains reported below all come from one sample, sequenced in a study of T cell repertoires in cytomegalovirus infection. A single record per CDR3 protein comes from TCRdb applying MiXCR to the reads. The sample shows around 450,000 distinct CDR3 sequences, about 33% of them seen only once. Sequencing was performed on PBMCs. The receptors were gathered from a human donor in good health (CMV status not recorded). Some clones in this sample may be carry-over from other donors' samples.

The chain has TRBV3-1 and TRBJ2-5, with D perhaps given as TRBD1 or TRBD2 (5 bases each). Germline assignment: CDR1 LGHDT and CDR2 YNNKEL (reference sequence). The CDR3 loop spans 14 amino acids. Trimming stripped 4 bases from V and 2 bases from J, with 11 bases between. The CDR3 here is CASSRQGPQETQYF. Here the CDR3 DNA reads TGTGCCAGCAGCCGGCAGGGACCTCAAGAGACCCAGTACTTC.

V usage is TRBV18 and J usage is TRBJ1-1, with D tentatively TRBD1 (5 bases). The germline V and J ends were trimmed by 5 bases and 0 bases, with 25 bases remaining between them. Germline CDR1 and CDR2: KGHSH and LQKENI. The CDR3 runs to 19 residues. CDR3 protein: CASSTTRPGQINMNTEAFF. CDR3 in DNA: TGTGCCAGCTCAACCACACGCCCGGGGCAGATCAACATGAACACTGAAGCTTTCTTT.

A few counts support this clonotype. An end of the junction does not agree with germline; a read error may underlie this. The J gene is TRBJ1-2, the V gene TRBV5-3; no reliable D call. TRBV5-3 qualifies as an ORF whose function is uncertain. The CDR3 is made up of 15 amino acids. For the CDR3, the DNA is TGTGCCAGCAGCTCTCCGGGCCCAACTCAATATGGCTACACCTTC. Its translation: CASSSPGPTQYGYTF.

V usage is TRBV27 and J usage is TRBJ1-6, with D unclear. V dropped 2 bases and J dropped 5 bases, with 13 bases sitting between them. This CDR3 is built from 16 residues. Germline CDR1 MNHEY, CDR2 SMNVEV (reference sequence). CDR3 in amino acids: CASSLSGGRNNSPLHF. CDR3 DNA sequence: TGTGCCAGCAGTTTAAGTGGTGGTCGGAATAATTCACCCCTCCACTTT.

Note on this clonotype: Possible read error: a much larger clone is one base away. V is TRBV7-9 and J is TRBJ1-2, with D unresolved. Per germline, CDR1 SEHNR and CDR2 FQNEAQ (reference sequence). The CDR3 covers 14 residues. The CDR3 coding sequence is TGTGCCAGCATCTTAGACGGGGAGAGCTATGGCTACACCTTC. This gives the protein CASILDGESYGYTF.

In its sample, this clonotype was seen a few times. In nucleotides, the CDR3 is TGTGCCAGTAGTATAGATCCGGGAGGGACAGACGGCTACACCTTC. Translation gives CASSIDPGGTDGYTF. The chain has TRBV19 and TRBJ1-2, with 7 nucleotides matching TRBD1. CDR1 is LNHDA, CDR2 SQIVND, per germline (reference sequence). This CDR3 contains 15 residues. The trim removed 0 bases at V and 8 bases at J, leaving 9 bases unmatched.

This clonotype turned up a few times. The V gene is TRBV7-9, the J gene TRBJ1-3; D call uncertain. The germline V gene has CDR1 SEHNR and CDR2 FQNEAQ (reference sequence). V was shortened by 2 bases and J by 4 bases, with 6 bases between the two germline ends. This CDR3 spans 13 amino acids. The CDR3 is CASSLFPGNTIYF. Here the CDR3 DNA reads TGTGCCAGCAGCTTATTCCCCGGAAACACCATATATTTT.

The gene calls are TRBV29-1 and TRBJ1-1, with D unresolved. The V gene lost 0 bases and the J gene lost 3 bases, with 5 bases spanning the gap. The CDR3 is 12 residues long. In germline, CDR1 is SQVTM, CDR2 ANQGSEA. CDR3 loop: CSVEDRYTEAFF. The CDR3 bases are TGCAGCGTTGAAGACAGATACACTGAAGCTTTCTTT.

This clonotype was seen repeatedly, ten times or more. The J gene is TRBJ1-2, the V gene TRBV7-2; D is unresolved. The V gene lost 6 bases and the J gene lost 4 bases, with 12 bases spanning the gap. Germline V CDR1 and CDR2: SGHTA, FQGNSA. This CDR3 region has 13 residues. The CDR3 bases are TGTGCCAGCAGTTCCAGGCGGGGCTATGGCTACACCTTC. Residues: CASSSRRGYGYTF.

The chain carries TRBV7-2 and TRBJ1-3, with a weak D call TRBD1 (6 bases). V lost 5 bases to trimming and J lost 4 bases, with 21 bases between them. The CDR3 spans 17 residues. From germline, CDR1 is SGHTA and CDR2 FQGNSA. CDR3 amino acids: CASSPQGTRLSGNTIYF. For the CDR3, the DNA is TGTGCCAGCAGCCCGCAAGGGACACGGCTTAGCGGAAACACCATATATTTT. Full variable domain (remainder filled in from reference TRBV7-2 and TRBJ1-3): GAGVSQSPSNKVTEKGKDVELRCDPISGHTALYWYRQSLGQGLEFLIYFQGNSAPDKSGLPSDRFSAERTGGSVSTLTIQRTQQEDSAVYLCASSPQGTRLSGNTIYFGEGSWLTVV.

This clonotype appeared once. The CDR3 is CATSRDRTGETYEQYF. The CDR3 DNA sequence: TGTGCCACCAGCAGAGATAGGACGGGGGAAACCTACGAGCAGTACTTC. V usage is TRBV15 and J usage is TRBJ2-7, with a weak D call TRBD2 (6 bases). V lost 0 bases, J lost 2 bases, and 14 bases lay in between. The CDR3 is 16 amino acids. Germline V gene sequence: CDR1 LNHNV, CDR2 YYDKDF (reference sequence).

This chain uses TRBV7-2 with TRBJ1-1, with D possibly being TRBD1 (5 bases). Trimming cost V 5 bases and J 0 bases, with 16 bases left between them. The CDR3 length is 16 residues. From germline, CDR1 is SGHTA and CDR2 FQGNSA. CDR3 sequence (DNA): TGTGCCAGCAGCACCCCTGGCGGGGCCGTGAACACTGAAGCTTTCTTT. This codes for CASSTPGGAVNTEAFF. Supplemented by reference TRBV7-2 and TRBJ1-1, the full variable domain reads GAGVSQSPSNKVTEKGKDVELRCDPISGHTALYWYRQSLGQGLEFLIYFQGNSAPDKSGLPSDRFSAERTGGSVSTLTIQRTQQEDSAVYLCASSTPGGAVNTEAFFGQGTRLTVV.

As regards this clonotype: The junction shows a germline mismatch at one end, possibly a read error. The V and J genes are TRBV7-2 and TRBJ2-3; TRBD2 agrees at 8 bases. Looked up from germline, CDR1 is SGHTA and CDR2 is FQGNSA. There are 14 residues in the CDR3. CDR3 amino acids: CASTLGAGADAQYF. The CDR3 nucleotides are TGTGCCAGCACCCTGGGAGCGGGGGCAGATGCGCAGTATTTT. Drawing the rest from reference TRBV7-2 and TRBJ2-3, the complete variable domain is GAGVSQSPSNKVTEKGKDVELRCDPISGHTALYWYRQSLGQGLEFLIYFQGNSAPDKSGLPSDRFSAERTGGSVSTLTIQRTQQEDSAVYLCASTLGAGADAQYFGPGTRLTVL.

The chain joins TRBV20-1 to TRBJ2-7, with 9 positions matching TRBD1. This CDR3 is 13 amino acids long. Germline V gene sequence: CDR1 DFQATT, CDR2 SNEGSKA (reference sequence). V was clipped by 3 bases and J by 2 bases; unmatched bases: 2. CDR3 sequence (DNA): TGCAGTGCTAGGAGGACAGGGGCCTACGAGCAGTACTTC. This translates into CSARRTGAYEQYF.

This clonotype came up many times. The gene calls are TRBV7-9 and TRBJ2-7; no clear D. Germline assignment: CDR1 SEHNR and CDR2 FQNEAQ (reference sequence). The CDR3 consists of 14 residues. V was cut by 1 base and J by 3 bases, with 10 bases left in between. This chain's CDR3 is CASSLVGLNYEQYF. Written as DNA, the CDR3 is TGTGCCAGCAGCTTAGTAGGTCTGAACTACGAGCAGTACTTC.

The genes are TRBV2 and TRBJ1-1; maybe TRBD1 (5 bases). The CDR3 is 13 amino acids. The V end lost 7 bases, the J end lost 4 bases, and 13 bases lay between the germline ends. CDR1 and CDR2 from the germline V gene are SNHLY and FYNNEI. CDR3 residues: CASNRGGVTEAFF. As DNA, the CDR3 is TGTGCCAGCAACCGCGGGGGGGTCACTGAAGCTTTCTTT. Full variable domain (rest looked up from reference TRBV2 and TRBJ1-1): EPEVTQTPSHQVTQMGQEVILRCVPISNHLYFYWYRQILGQKVEFLVSFYNNEISEKSEIFDDQFSVERPDGSNFTLKIRSTKLEDSAMYFCASNRGGVTEAFFGQGTRLTVV.

In its sample, this clonotype was seen a few times. This chain links TRBV5-1 with TRBJ1-5, with 7 bases lining up with TRBD1. From germline, CDR1 is SGHRS and CDR2 YFSETQ. The CDR3 consists of 16 residues. With V trimmed by 3 bases and J by 6 bases, 12 bases remained unmatched. The CDR3 sequence: CASSSDPRQGGQPQHF. CDR3 DNA sequence: TGCGCCAGCAGCTCCGACCCTCGACAGGGCGGTCAGCCCCAGCATTTT.

V and J are TRBV6-5 and TRBJ1-6; 11 bases match TRBD1. The V and J ends lost 5 bases and 7 bases, in that order; junction bases with no gene match: 4. From germline, CDR1 is MNHEY and CDR2 SVGAGI. The CDR3 has 15 amino acids. The CDR3 DNA follows: TGTGCCAGCAGTCGGACAGGGGGCGAGAATTCACCCCTCCACTTT. Amino acids: CASSRTGGENSPLHF.

This sequence joins TRBV12-3 or TRBV12-4 and TRBJ2-2; possible D gene TRBD2, 5 bases. This CDR3 is built from 16 residues. Trimming took off 6 bases at V and 6 bases at J, with 20 bases between the two ends. This CDR3 is CASSTFLERMSGELFF. The CDR3 DNA reads TGTGCCAGCAGCACGTTCCTTGAGCGGATGTCCGGGGAGCTGTTTTTT.

V and J are TRBV5-1 and TRBJ1-5; 7 nucleotides agree with TRBD1. This CDR3 spans 15 amino acids. Germline CDR1 SGHRS, CDR2 YFSETQ. V was clipped by 4 bases and J by 1 base; unmatched bases: 5. CDR3 sequence reads: CASSQQGLSNQPQHF. The CDR3 DNA reads TGCGCCAGCAGCCAACAGGGGTTGAGCAATCAGCCCCAGCATTTT.

V usage is TRBV4-3 and J usage is TRBJ2-2; D may be TRBD2 (7 bases). Germline CDR1 is LGHNA and CDR2 is YSLEER. Trimming left V 4 bases short and J 5 bases short, with 17 bases between. This CDR3 has 16 amino acids. The CDR3 loop reads CASSPRGGPRTGELFF. DNA of the CDR3: TGCGCCAGCAGCCCAAGGGGGGGCCCCAGGACCGGGGAGCTGTTTTTT.

The rearrangement uses TRBV6-1 and TRBJ2-7; 7 bases match TRBD1. V gave up 8 bases and J gave up 3 bases; unmatched junction bases: 10. Germline-derived CDR1 and CDR2 are MNHNS and SASEGT. The CDR3 has 14 residues. The CDR3 sequence: CASSRGPNLYEQYF. CDR3 DNA sequence: TGTGCCAGCTCAAGGGGGCCGAACCTCTACGAGCAGTACTTC.

This clonotype was counted only a few times. The V call is TRBV27, the J call TRBJ2-1, with TRBD2 as a possible D gene (6 bases). V was shortened by 5 bases and J by 10 bases, with 24 bases between the two germline ends. The CDR3 is 16 residues long. Germline values: CDR1 MNHEY, CDR2 SMNVEV (reference sequence). For the CDR3, the DNA is TGTGCCAGCAGTACTACCCCCGGGACCGTCGCGGGAGAGCAGTTCTTC. This encodes CASSTTPGTVAGEQFF.